The 9 T cell receptor beta chains below all came from one sample that was sequenced in a study of T-cell memory formation after mild COVID-19. One entry per CDR3 protein, called by TCRdb with MiXCR from the 5' RACE reads. The table includes under 250,000 distinct CDR3 sequences, 15% detected once. Material: PBMCs or a T cell subset sorted from them (not recorded which). The origin of the receptors is an adult woman who had mild COVID-19 (a few samples of this study predate the infection). Cell type and time point are not known.

There are a few counts of this clonotype. The rearrangement links TRBV15 to TRBJ2-1; 7 bases are shared with TRBD2. In germline, CDR1 is LNHNV, CDR2 YYDKDF (reference sequence). The CDR3 totals 18 residues. V shed 3 bases, J shed 7 bases, and the junction held 18 bases outside the gene matches. CDR3 loop: CATSSPVERGWVRNEQFF. The CDR3 region has the DNA TGTGCCACCAGCAGCCCTGTTGAGCGGGGATGGGTAAGGAATGAGCAGTTCTTC.

This clonotype was detected only a few times. The chain joins TRBV30 to TRBJ2-2; 7 bases map to TRBD2. The trim removed 1 base at V and 3 bases at J, leaving 5 bases unmatched. This CDR3 spans 15 amino acids. Germline V gene data show CDR1 as GTSNPN and CDR2 as SVGIG (reference sequence). The chain's CDR3 is CAWSAAGVYTGELFF. The CDR3 DNA reads as TGTGCCTGGAGTGCGGCGGGAGTCTACACCGGGGAGCTGTTTTTT.

This clonotype was observed a few times. V gene TRBV7-9 combines with J gene TRBJ1-4; 10 bases agree with TRBD1. This CDR3 has 16 residues. V shed 4 bases, J shed 5 bases, and the junction held 7 bases outside the gene matches. Germline V lookup: CDR1 SEHNR, CDR2 FQNEAQ (reference sequence). The CDR3 reads CASSSYRDRGNEKLFF. CDR3 coding DNA: TGTGCCAGCAGCTCCTATCGGGACAGGGGCAATGAAAAACTGTTTTTT.

This clonotype has at least ten counts. The CDR3 bases are TGTGCCAGCAGCCCTTTTCTAAGCGGGGGGGCAAACAATGAGCAGTTCTTC. It yields the protein CASSPFLSGGANNEQFF. The gene calls are TRBV12-3 or TRBV12-4 and TRBJ2-1; TRBD2 agrees at 10 bases. The CDR3 consists of 17 residues. V lost 6 bases, J lost 5 bases, and 13 bases stayed unmatched.

This chain uses TRBV6-1 with TRBJ1-5; weak D call: TRBD1 (5 bases). Trimming left V 7 bases short and J 0 bases short, with 16 bases between. The CDR3 has 16 amino acids. Germline V gene lookup returns CDR1 MNHNS and CDR2 SASEGT. Written as DNA, the CDR3 is TGTGCCAGCATTATGACAGCACCTTATAGCAATCAGCCCCAGCATTTT. Amino acid sequence: CASIMTAPYSNQPQHF.

The J gene is TRBJ1-1, the V gene TRBV20-1; 8 nucleotides agree with TRBD1. This CDR3 comprises 14 residues. Per germline, CDR1 DFQATT and CDR2 SNEGSKA (reference sequence). V was clipped by 4 bases and J by 6 bases; unmatched bases: 10. In DNA, the CDR3 is TGCAGTGCTAACGGACAGGGAAGAGTCGCTGAAGCTTTCTTT. Protein: CSANGQGRVAEAFF.

This clonotype was counted at least ten times. V usage is TRBV6-2 or TRBV6-3 and J usage is TRBJ2-7, with 8 bases fitting TRBD2. V shed 7 bases, J shed 6 bases, and the junction held 14 bases outside the gene matches. Looked up from germline, CDR1 is MNHEY and CDR2 is SVGEGT. The CDR3 covers 15 residues. CDR3 in DNA: TGTGCCAGCACCCCCGCAGCGGGAGTCTATTCCGAGCAGTACTTC. Its translation is CASTPAAGVYSEQYF.

This chain joins TRBV5-1 and TRBJ2-2, with D maybe TRBD1 (6 bases). This CDR3 is built from 14 residues. Germline CDR1 and CDR2: SGHRS and YFSETQ. Trimming shortened V by 1 base and J by 3 bases, and 7 bases separated the two germline ends. CDR3 residues: CASSLWTDTGELFF. The CDR3 DNA sequence: TGCGCCAGCAGCTTGTGGACAGACACCGGGGAGCTGTTTTTT.

This clonotype showed up just a few times. The chain recombines TRBV7-8 with TRBJ1-2; 7 bases line up with TRBD1. The CDR3 length is 14 residues. The V gene's germline CDR1 is SGHVS and CDR2 FQNEAQ. V dropped 5 bases and J dropped 5; count of bases not matched to a gene: 8. The CDR3 DNA reads as TGTGCCAGCAGCCACATGACAGGGTTGTATGGCTACACCTTC. This codes for CASSHMTGLYGYTF. Drawing the rest from reference TRBV7-8 and TRBJ1-2, the complete variable domain is GAGVSQSPRYKVAKRGQDVALRCDPISGHVSLFWYQQALGQGPEFLTYFQNEAQLDKSGLPSDRFFAERPEGSVSTLKIQRTQQEDSAVYLCASSHMTGLYGYTFGSGTRLTVV.